The rows below give T cell receptor beta chains drawn from one sample of a study of blood T cell repertoires in COVID-19. Profiled with immunoSEQ multiplex PCR; TCRdb holds only in-frame clones, not every one. This table has roughly 350,000 clones, over 70% appearing once. The sequenced sample consisted of peripheral blood. Receptors were obtained from a woman aged 45-65 years with COVID-19, enrolled during active disease. Both conserved end residues are part of each CDR3. The order of the fields is CDR3 protein, CDR3 DNA, clone size, V gene, CDR3 length, J gene, D gene. A D gene is named only where the DNA matches it firmly. The size field is filled for only some rows; it gives once, few, many or a size class.

CDR3 protein: CSVEDRSTGGMDTQYF
CDR3 DNA: TGCAGCGTTGAAGATCGAAGCACAGGGGGCATGGATACGCAGTATTTT
clone size: .
V gene: TRBV29-1
CDR3 length: 16
J gene: TRBJ2-3
D gene: TRBD1

CDR3 protein: CASSLMTVVPEAFF
CDR3 DNA: TGTGCCAGCAGCTTAATGACAGTTGTTCCTGAAGCTTTCTTT
clone size: few
V gene: TRBV7-2
CDR3 length: 14
J gene: TRBJ1-1
D gene: .

CDR3 protein: CASSFPGQINYGYTF
CDR3 DNA: TGTGCCAGCAGTTTTCCAGGACAGATTAACTATGGCTACACCTTC
clone size: .
V gene: TRBV6-2/TRBV6-3
CDR3 length: 15
J gene: TRBJ1-2
D gene: .

CDR3 protein: CASSPASASYNEQFF
CDR3 DNA: TGTGCCAGCAGCCCGGCTAGCGCGTCCTACAATGAGCAGTTCTTC
clone size: .
V gene: TRBV6-5
CDR3 length: 15
J gene: TRBJ2-1
D gene: .

CDR3 protein: CATSREPAGLAGGRETQYF
CDR3 DNA: TGTGCCACCAGCAGAGAACCTGCGGGACTAGCGGGAGGGAGGGAGACCCAGTACTTC
clone size: few
V gene: TRBV15
CDR3 length: 19
J gene: TRBJ2-5
D gene: TRBD2

CDR3 protein: CASSLAGTGFFNEQFF
CDR3 DNA: TGTGCCAGCAGCTTAGCCGGGACAGGGTTTTTCAATGAGCAGTTCTTC
clone size: .
V gene: TRBV7-9
CDR3 length: 16
J gene: TRBJ2-1
D gene: TRBD1

CDR3 protein: CASSERTGPSGANVLTF
CDR3 DNA: TGCGCCAGCAGTGAGCGGACAGGCCCTAGTGGGGCCAACGTCCTGACTTTC
clone size: .
V gene: TRBV10-2
CDR3 length: 17
J gene: TRBJ2-6
D gene: TRBD1

CDR3 protein: CASRGLLGNQPQHF
CDR3 DNA: TGTGCCTCCCGAGGCCTGTTGGGCAATCAGCCCCAGCATTTT
clone size: few
V gene: TRBV27
CDR3 length: 14
J gene: TRBJ1-5
D gene: .

CDR3 protein: CASSLTSGPANEQFF
CDR3 DNA: TGCGCCAGCAGTCTAACTAGCGGACCCGCCAATGAGCAGTTCTTC
clone size: .
V gene: TRBV10-1
CDR3 length: 15
J gene: TRBJ2-1
D gene: TRBD2

CDR3 protein: CAWTRQRLLNTEAFF
CDR3 DNA: TGTGCCTGGACTCGACAGCGTCTTTTGAACACTGAAGCTTTCTTT
clone size: .
V gene: TRBV30
CDR3 length: 15
J gene: TRBJ1-1
D gene: .

CDR3 protein: CASSSGQYNSPLHF
CDR3 DNA: TGCGCCAGCAGCTCGGGACAGTATAATTCACCCCTCCACTTT
clone size: .
V gene: TRBV5-1
CDR3 length: 14
J gene: TRBJ1-6
D gene: TRBD1

CDR3 protein: CASSDRYRSATNEKLFF
CDR3 DNA: TGTGCCAGTAGTGACCGGTACAGGAGTGCAACTAATGAAAAACTGTTTTTT
clone size: .
V gene: TRBV19
CDR3 length: 17
J gene: TRBJ1-4
D gene: .

CDR3 protein: CASSPRVGAGEAFF
CDR3 DNA: TGTGCCAGCTCCCCACGCGTGGGGGCTGGTGAAGCTTTCTTT
clone size: .
V gene: TRBV18
CDR3 length: 14
J gene: TRBJ1-1
D gene: .

CDR3 protein: CASSSKTGTSTDTQYF
CDR3 DNA: TGTGCCAGCAGCTCTAAGACCGGGACTAGCACAGATACGCAGTATTTT
clone size: .
V gene: TRBV5-4
CDR3 length: 16
J gene: TRBJ2-3
D gene: .

CDR3 protein: CSASTVTANSPLHF
CDR3 DNA: TGCAGTGCTAGTACGGTGACAGCCAATTCACCCCTCCACTTT
clone size: .
V gene: TRBV20-1
CDR3 length: 14
J gene: TRBJ1-6
D gene: .

CDR3 protein: CSVGGQQAGKNTEAFF
CDR3 DNA: TGCAGCGTTGGAGGCCAACAGGCGGGGAAAAACACTGAAGCTTTCTTT
clone size: once
V gene: TRBV29-1
CDR3 length: 16
J gene: TRBJ1-1
D gene: .

CDR3 protein: CASSLGTLREQYF
CDR3 DNA: TGTGCCAGCAGCTTAGGGACTCTGCGGGAGCAGTACTTC
clone size: .
V gene: TRBV11-3
CDR3 length: 13
J gene: TRBJ2-7
D gene: .

CDR3 protein: CSVGGQGGFYNEQFF
CDR3 DNA: TGCAGCGTTGGGGGACAGGGCGGCTTCTACAATGAGCAGTTCTTC
clone size: once
V gene: TRBV29-1
CDR3 length: 15
J gene: TRBJ2-1
D gene: TRBD1